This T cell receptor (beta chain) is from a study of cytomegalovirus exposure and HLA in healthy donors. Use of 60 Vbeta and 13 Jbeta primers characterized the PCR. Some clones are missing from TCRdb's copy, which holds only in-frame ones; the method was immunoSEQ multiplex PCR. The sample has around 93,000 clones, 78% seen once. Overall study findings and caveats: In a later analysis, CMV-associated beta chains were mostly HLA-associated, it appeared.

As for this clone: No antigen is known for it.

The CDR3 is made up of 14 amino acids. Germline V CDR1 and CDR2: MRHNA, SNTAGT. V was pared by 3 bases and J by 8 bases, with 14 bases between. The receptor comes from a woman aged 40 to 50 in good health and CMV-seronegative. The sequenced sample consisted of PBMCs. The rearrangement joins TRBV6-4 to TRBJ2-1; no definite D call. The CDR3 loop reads CASSEEPSRDEQFF. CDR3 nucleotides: TGTGCCAGCAGTGAGGAGCCGTCTCGGGATGAGCAGTTCTTC.